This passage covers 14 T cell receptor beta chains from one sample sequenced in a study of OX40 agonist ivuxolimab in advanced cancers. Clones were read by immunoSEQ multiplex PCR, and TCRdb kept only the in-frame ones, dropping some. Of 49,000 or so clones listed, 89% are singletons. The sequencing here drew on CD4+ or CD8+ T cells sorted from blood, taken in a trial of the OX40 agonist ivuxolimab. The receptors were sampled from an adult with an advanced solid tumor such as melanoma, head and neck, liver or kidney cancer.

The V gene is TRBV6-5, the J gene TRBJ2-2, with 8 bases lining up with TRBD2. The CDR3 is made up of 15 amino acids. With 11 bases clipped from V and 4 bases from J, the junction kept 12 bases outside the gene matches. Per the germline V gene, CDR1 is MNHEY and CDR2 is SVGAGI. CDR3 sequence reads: CASQEREISTGELFF. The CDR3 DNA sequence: TGTGCCTCCCAGGAGCGGGAGATCTCCACCGGGGAGCTGTTTTTT.

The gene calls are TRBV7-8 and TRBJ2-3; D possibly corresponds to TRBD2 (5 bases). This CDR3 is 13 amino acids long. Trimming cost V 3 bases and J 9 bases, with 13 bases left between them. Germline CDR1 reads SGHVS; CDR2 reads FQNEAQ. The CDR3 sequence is CASSFGGSGTQYF. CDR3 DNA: TGTGCCAGCAGCTTTGGAGGCTCCGGCACGCAGTATTTT.

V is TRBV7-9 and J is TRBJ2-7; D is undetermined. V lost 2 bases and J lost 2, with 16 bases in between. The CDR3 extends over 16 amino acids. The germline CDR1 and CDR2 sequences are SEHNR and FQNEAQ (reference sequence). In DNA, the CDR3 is TGTGCCAGCAGCTTACTAGAAGGACGGTCCGCCTACGAGCAGTACTTC. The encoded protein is CASSLLEGRSAYEQYF.

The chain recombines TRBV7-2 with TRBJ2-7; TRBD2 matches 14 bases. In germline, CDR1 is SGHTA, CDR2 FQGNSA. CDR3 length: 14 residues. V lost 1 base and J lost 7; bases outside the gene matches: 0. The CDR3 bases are TGTGCCAGCAGCTTAGGGACTAGCGGGAGGGAGCAGTACTTC. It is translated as CASSLGTSGREQYF.

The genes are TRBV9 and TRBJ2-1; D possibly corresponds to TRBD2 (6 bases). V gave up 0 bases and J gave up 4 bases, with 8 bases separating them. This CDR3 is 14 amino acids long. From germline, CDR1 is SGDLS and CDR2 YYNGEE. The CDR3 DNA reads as TGTGCCAGCAGCGTAGGCGGGACTTACAATGAGCAGTTCTTC. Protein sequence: CASSVGGTYNEQFF.

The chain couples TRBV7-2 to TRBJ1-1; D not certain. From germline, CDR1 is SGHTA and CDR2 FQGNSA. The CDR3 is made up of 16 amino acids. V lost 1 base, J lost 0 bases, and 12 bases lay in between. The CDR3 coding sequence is TGTGCCAGCAGCTTAGATTTCGGGGTCATGAACACTGAAGCTTTCTTT. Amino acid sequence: CASSLDFGVMNTEAFF.

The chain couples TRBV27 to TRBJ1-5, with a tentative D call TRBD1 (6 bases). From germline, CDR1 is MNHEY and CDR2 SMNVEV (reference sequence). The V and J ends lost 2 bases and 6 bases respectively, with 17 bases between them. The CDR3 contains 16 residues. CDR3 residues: CASSLTPEGGGQPQHF. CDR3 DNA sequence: TGTGCCAGCAGTTTAACCCCGGAAGGGGGAGGTCAGCCCCAGCATTTT.

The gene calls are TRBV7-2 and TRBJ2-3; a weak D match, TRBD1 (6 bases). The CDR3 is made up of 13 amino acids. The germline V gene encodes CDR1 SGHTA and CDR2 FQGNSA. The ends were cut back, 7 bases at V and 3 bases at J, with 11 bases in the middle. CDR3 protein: CASKGGYTDTQYF. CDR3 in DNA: TGTGCCAGCAAAGGGGGTTATACAGATACGCAGTATTTT.

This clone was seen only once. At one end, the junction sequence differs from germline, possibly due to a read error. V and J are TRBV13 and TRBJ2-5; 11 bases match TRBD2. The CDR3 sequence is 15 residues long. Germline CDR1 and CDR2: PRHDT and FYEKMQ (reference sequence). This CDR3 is CASSIGTSGQETQYF. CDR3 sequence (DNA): TGTGCCAGCAGCATAGGGACTAGCGGCCAAGAGACCCAGTACTTC.

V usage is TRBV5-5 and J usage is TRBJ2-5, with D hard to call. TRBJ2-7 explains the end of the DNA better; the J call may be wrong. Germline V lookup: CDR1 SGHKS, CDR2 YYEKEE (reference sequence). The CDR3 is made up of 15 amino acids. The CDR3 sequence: CASSPSYMDSYEQYF. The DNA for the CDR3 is TGTGCCAGCAGCCCCTCCTACATGGACTCCTACGAGCAGTACTTC.

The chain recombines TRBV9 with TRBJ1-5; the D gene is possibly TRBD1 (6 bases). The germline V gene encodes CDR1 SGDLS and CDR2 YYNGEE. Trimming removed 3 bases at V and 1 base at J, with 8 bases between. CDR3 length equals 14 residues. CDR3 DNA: TGTGCCAGCAGCGCACAGGGAAGCAATCAGCCCCAGCATTTT. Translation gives CASSAQGSNQPQHF.

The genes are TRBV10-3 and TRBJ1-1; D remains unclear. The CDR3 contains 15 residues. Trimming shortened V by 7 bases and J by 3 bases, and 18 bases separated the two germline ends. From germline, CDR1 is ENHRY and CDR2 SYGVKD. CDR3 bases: TGTGCCATCATCGGGCCATCCCTTCAAGACACTGAAGCTTTCTTT. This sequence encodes CAIIGPSLQDTEAFF.

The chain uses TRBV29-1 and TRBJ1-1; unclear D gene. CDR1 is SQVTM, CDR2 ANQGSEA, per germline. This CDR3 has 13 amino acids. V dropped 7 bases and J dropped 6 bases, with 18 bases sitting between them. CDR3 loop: CSAGWGSRPEAFF. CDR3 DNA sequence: TGCAGCGCCGGGTGGGGTAGCCGGCCTGAAGCTTTCTTT.

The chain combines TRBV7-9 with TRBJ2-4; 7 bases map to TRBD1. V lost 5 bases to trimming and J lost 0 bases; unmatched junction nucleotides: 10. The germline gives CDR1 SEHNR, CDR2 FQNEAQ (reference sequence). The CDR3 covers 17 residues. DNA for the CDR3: TGTGCCAGCAGCCCCGCTTTAGGGGGCCTAGCCAAAAACATTCAGTACTTC. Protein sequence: CASSPALGGLAKNIQYF. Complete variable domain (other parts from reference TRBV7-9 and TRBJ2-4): DTGVSQNPRHKITKRGQNVTFRCDPISEHNRLYWYRQTLGQGPEFLTYFQNEAQLEKSRLLSDRFSAERPKGSFSTLEIQRTEQGDSAMYLCASSPALGGLAKNIQYFGAGTRLSVL.